Sequencing of this T cell receptor (beta chain) was carried out in a study of persistence of HIV-infected CD4 T cells. Study information: Isolated cells were CMV- and HIV-1 Gag-responding CD4+ T cells. Whole-study results and caveats: TCRbeta richness was lower in CMV- and Gag-responding cells than in anti-CD3/anti-CD28-responding cells.

In the case of this clone: The antigen remains unidentified.

The stimulus was lysate of CMV-infected fibroblasts, around 10 ug/mL. CD40L/CD69 double-negative CD45RO-high memory CD4+ T cells were collected. For at least 4 years, plasma HIV-1 RNA was undetectable (<50 copies/mL). Sequencing used immunoSEQ version 4 in survey mode. Template was genomic DNA at about 10 ng/uL, with up to roughly 1 ug used per sample. Method: immunoSEQ multiplex PCR; TCRdb's copy keeps in-frame clones and lacks some. In the table there are under 60,000 clones, around 72% of which are singletons. The material sequenced was CD4+ T cells sorted from PBMCs after approximately 19-hour stimulation, taken from a patient who received antiretroviral therapy. This TCR came from an adult man with HIV who was CMV-seropositive.

The CDR3 DNA follows: TGCAGCGTTGGTGGGGACAGGGAGAACTATGGCTACACCTTC. Translation: CSVGGDRENYGYTF. V gene TRBV29-1 combines with J gene TRBJ1-2, with 9 bases identical to TRBD1. Germline-derived CDR1 and CDR2 are SQVTM and ANQGSEA. J lost 2 bases, V lost 4 bases, and 5 bases had no gene match. The CDR3 sequence is 14 residues long. Drawing the rest from reference TRBV29-1 and TRBJ1-2, the complete variable domain is SAVISQKPSRDICQRGTSLTIQCQVDSQVTMMFWYRQQPGQSLTLIATANQGSEATYESGFVIDKFPISRPNLTFSTLTVSNMSPEDSSIYLCSVGGDRENYGYTFGSGTRLTVV.